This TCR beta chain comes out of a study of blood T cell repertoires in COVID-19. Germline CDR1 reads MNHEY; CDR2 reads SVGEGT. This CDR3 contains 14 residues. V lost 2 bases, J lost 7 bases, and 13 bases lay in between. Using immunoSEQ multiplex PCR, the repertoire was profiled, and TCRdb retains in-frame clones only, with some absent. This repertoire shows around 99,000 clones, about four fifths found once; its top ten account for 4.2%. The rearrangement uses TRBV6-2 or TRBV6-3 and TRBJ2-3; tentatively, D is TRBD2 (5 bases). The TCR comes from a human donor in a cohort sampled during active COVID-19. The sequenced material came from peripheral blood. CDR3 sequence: CASSYVGGSNTQYF. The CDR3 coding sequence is TGTGCCAGCAGTTACGTCGGAGGCTCTAATACGCAGTATTTT.